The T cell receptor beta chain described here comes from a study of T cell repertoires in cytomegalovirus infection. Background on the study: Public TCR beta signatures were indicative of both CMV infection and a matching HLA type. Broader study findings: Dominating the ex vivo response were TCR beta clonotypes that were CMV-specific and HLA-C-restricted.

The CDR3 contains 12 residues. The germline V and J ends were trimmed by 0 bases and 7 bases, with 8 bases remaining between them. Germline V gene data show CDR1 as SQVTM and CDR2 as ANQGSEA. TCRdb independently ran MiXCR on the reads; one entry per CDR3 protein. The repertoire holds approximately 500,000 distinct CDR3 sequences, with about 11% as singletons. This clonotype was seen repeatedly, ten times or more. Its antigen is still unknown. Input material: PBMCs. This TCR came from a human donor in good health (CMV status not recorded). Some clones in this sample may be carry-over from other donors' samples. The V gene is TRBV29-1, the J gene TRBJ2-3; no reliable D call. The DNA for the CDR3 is TGCAGCGTTGAAGATTGGACCAATACGCAGTATTTT. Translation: CSVEDWTNTQYF.